The clone carrying this T cell receptor (beta chain) was seen a few times. Antigen specificity is unknown. Genomic DNA in an amount of about 2 micrograms was extracted from cryopreserved PBMCs and used for the preparation of TCR beta libraries. The data were taken from a study of cytotoxic CD8 clonotypes in ibrutinib-treated CLL. The CDR3 consists of 13 residues. The germline gives CDR1 SGHTA, CDR2 FQGNSA. Trimming removed 3 bases at V and 3 bases at J, with 6 bases between. The planned depth of sequencing spanned 1 in 200,000 to 1 in 1 million T cells. Clones were read by immunoSEQ multiplex PCR, and TCRdb kept only the in-frame ones, dropping some. The data hold 150,000 or so clones, with roughly 88% observed a single time. Study results and limitations: Shared public clonotypes were rare, and on treatment they either got smaller or stayed the same. Upon ibrutinib response clonality rose, and upon progression it fell back toward baseline.

The source is a human donor with chronic lymphocytic leukemia. The chain carries TRBV7-2 and TRBJ1-5; no firm D call. The sample here was PBMCs, taken after 24 months of ibrutinib treatment. The CDR3 DNA reads TGTGCCAGCAGCTTTCGAACCAATCAGCCCCAGCATTTT. Encoded protein: CASSFRTNQPQHF.